A selection of T cell receptor beta chains follows, all from one sample in a study of response to subunit inactivated influenza vaccine. TCRdb re-called the RT-PCR reads with MiXCR, one entry per CDR3 protein. The sample lists approximately 520,000 distinct CDR3 sequences, 25% occurring once. Specimen: CD4+ T cells sorted from PBMCs, collected about 5 days after vaccination. The source is a man aged 45-65 years who received an inactivated influenza vaccine. Both conserved end residues are part of each CDR3. The order of the fields is clone size, J gene, D gene, V gene, CDR3 protein, CDR3 DNA. D genes are given only for firm matches. Clone size appears in some rows only: once, few, many, or a class for an expanded clone.

NA | TRBJ2-7 | NA | TRBV4-1 | CASSQERTSSYEQYF | TGCGCCAGCAGCCAAGAACGTACTAGTTCCTACGAGCAGTACTTC
few | TRBJ1-3 | NA | TRBV7-9 | CASRRQVSGNTIYF | TGTGCCAGCAGACGACAGGTCTCTGGAAACACCATATATTTT
NA | TRBJ2-7 | NA | TRBV6-5 | CASSYGGKSSYEQYF | TGTGCCAGCAGTTACGGCGGGAAAAGCTCCTACGAGCAGTACTTC
few | TRBJ2-5 | NA | TRBV20-1 | CSAIGARTQETQYF | TGCAGTGCCATTGGGGCCAGAACCCAAGAGACCCAGTACTTC
NA | TRBJ2-3 | NA | TRBV20-1 | CSARDVSTDTQYF | TGCAGTGCTAGGGACGTCAGCACAGATACGCAGTATTTT
NA | TRBJ2-5 | TRBD2 | TRBV12-3/TRBV12-4 | CASSPPGLGETQYF | TGTGCCAGCAGTCCTCCGGGACTAGGAGAGACCCAGTACTTC
NA | TRBJ2-5 | NA | TRBV5-1 | CASSGTQQETQYF | TGCGCCAGCAGCGGGACCCAACAAGAGACCCAGTACTTC
NA | TRBJ1-6 | TRBD1 | TRBV28 | CASSHNRGSPLHF | TGTGCCAGCAGCCACAACAGGGGTTCACCCCTCCACTTT
few | TRBJ2-1 | TRBD1 | TRBV3-1 | CASSQDLGTGPYNEQFF | TGTGCCAGCAGCCAAGATCTGGGGACAGGGCCCTACAATGAGCAGTTCTTC
NA | TRBJ2-2 | NA | TRBV6-1 | CASSENGLNTGELFF | TGTGCCAGCAGTGAAAACGGTCTGAACACCGGGGAGCTGTTTTTT
NA | TRBJ2-1 | TRBD2 | TRBV7-2 | CASSLVGAGYEQFF | TGTGCCAGCAGCTTAGTCGGAGCGGGATATGAGCAGTTCTTC
few | TRBJ1-2 | NA | TRBV6-1 | CASSTGGVKGYTF | TGTGCCAGCAGCACTGGGGGCGTTAAAGGCTACACCTTC
NA | TRBJ2-5 | NA | TRBV20-1 | CSASSQQETQYF | TGCAGTGCTAGTAGTCAACAAGAGACCCAGTACTTC
few | TRBJ1-4 | TRBD1 | TRBV7-2 | CASSPDRGKEKLFF | TGTGCCAGCAGCCCTGACAGGGGGAAGGAAAAACTGTTTTTT
NA | TRBJ2-7 | NA | TRBV7-9 | CASSLGRDSREQYF | TGTGCCAGCAGCTTAGGGCGGGACAGTCGCGAGCAGTACTTC
few | TRBJ2-1 | NA | TRBV20-1 | CSASAVLSGSSYNEQFF | TGCAGTGCTAGTGCGGTTCTTTCCGGGAGCTCCTACAATGAGCAGTTCTTC
NA | TRBJ2-5 | NA | TRBV29-1 | CSVREQETQYF | TGCAGCGTTCGGGAACAAGAGACCCAGTACTTC
few | TRBJ2-7 | NA | TRBV5-1 | CASSPGTVVYSYEQYF | TGCGCCAGCAGCCCGGGGACGGTGGTGTATTCCTACGAGCAGTACTTC
few | TRBJ2-7 | TRBD1 | TRBV30 | CAWRRTGGTYEQYF | TGTGCCTGGAGAAGGACAGGAGGAACCTACGAGCAGTACTTC
few | TRBJ1-2 | NA | TRBV10-2 | CASSGRIAWGYTF | TGCGCCAGCAGCGGTAGGATCGCTTGGGGCTACACCTTC
few | TRBJ2-3 | NA | TRBV10-3 | CAISKESTDTQYF | TGTGCCATCAGTAAGGAAAGCACAGATACGCAGTATTTT
few | TRBJ2-2 | NA | TRBV5-1 | CASSLDGAGTGELFF | TGCGCCAGCAGCTTGGATGGAGCAGGTACCGGGGAGCTGTTTTTT
NA | TRBJ2-5 | NA | TRBV20-1 | CSAPDGSWYQETQYF | TGCAGTGCCCCCGACGGGAGTTGGTACCAAGAGACCCAGTACTTC
many | TRBJ1-5 | NA | TRBV12-3/TRBV12-4 | CASSLRGGNNQPQHF | TGTGCCAGCAGTTTAAGGGGAGGGAACAATCAGCCCCAGCATTTT
NA | TRBJ1-5 | NA | TRBV20-1 | CSARGRVFNQPQHF | TGCAGTGCTAGAGGCAGGGTCTTCAATCAGCCCCAGCATTTT
NA | TRBJ2-6 | NA | TRBV3-1 | CASTHFSGANVLTF | TGTGCCAGCACCCACTTCTCTGGGGCCAACGTCCTGACTTTC
NA | TRBJ1-1 | TRBD1 | TRBV20-1 | CSARDRGQGNTEAFF | TGCAGTGCTAGAGATCGTGGACAGGGGAACACTGAAGCTTTCTTT
few | TRBJ2-7 | TRBD1 | TRBV6-5 | CASSYGTGRRYEQYF | TGTGCCAGCAGTTACGGGACAGGGCGTAGGTACGAGCAGTACTTC
few | TRBJ2-1 | TRBD2 | TRBV9 | CASSVASGNILVEQFF | TGTGCCAGCAGCGTAGCAAGCGGGAACATATTAGTGGAGCAGTTCTTC
few | TRBJ1-2 | NA | TRBV10-3 | CAISEGRTADGYTF | TGTGCCATCAGTGAAGGAAGGACAGCCGATGGCTACACCTTC
NA | TRBJ2-1 | TRBD1 | TRBV7-9 | CASSGTGGSYNEQFF | TGTGCCAGCAGCGGCACAGGGGGGTCCTACAATGAGCAGTTCTTC
few | TRBJ2-5 | NA | TRBV9 | CASSVGSQQGETQYF | TGTGCCAGCAGCGTAGGTTCCCAACAGGGTGAGACCCAGTACTTC
few | TRBJ2-2 | NA | TRBV7-9 | CASSFPGNTGELFF | TGTGCCAGCAGCTTTCCTGGGAACACCGGGGAGCTGTTTTTT
NA | TRBJ1-1 | NA | TRBV29-1 | CSVVGRANTEAFF | TGCAGCGTTGTAGGCCGGGCAAACACTGAAGCTTTCTTT
NA | TRBJ1-2 | NA | TRBV4-1 | CASSQSPGTNYGYTF | TGCGCCAGCAGCCAGTCCCCGGGGACTAACTATGGCTACACCTTC
NA | TRBJ2-7 | TRBD1 | TRBV20-1 | CCARDSSEIWTGPYEQYF | TGCTGTGCTAGAGATAGCTCCGAGATTTGGACAGGGCCCTACGAGCAGTACTTC
NA | TRBJ1-5 | TRBD1 | TRBV12-3/TRBV12-4 | CASSPLTGPYSNQPQHF | TGTGCCAGCAGTCCTCTGACAGGGCCCTATAGCAATCAGCCCCAGCATTTT
NA | TRBJ2-7 | NA | TRBV12-3/TRBV12-4 | CASSRLDRAYEQYF | TGTGCCAGCAGTAGGCTCGACAGAGCCTACGAGCAGTACTTC
few | TRBJ2-7 | TRBD1 | TRBV20-1 | CSARVWRQGHIDYEQYF | TGCAGTGCTAGAGTATGGAGACAGGGTCATATCGACTACGAGCAGTACTTC
few | TRBJ2-5 | TRBD2 | TRBV5-1 | CASSLGSTSGGAFETQYF | TGCGCCAGCAGCTTGGGCTCCACTAGCGGGGGGGCCTTTGAGACCCAGTACTTC
few | TRBJ2-7 | TRBD2 | TRBV3-1 | CASSQDASGRFYEQYF | TGTGCCAGCAGCCAAGATGCCAGCGGGAGGTTTTACGAGCAGTACTTC
few | TRBJ2-1 | NA | TRBV6-5 | CASSYGGANEQFF | TGTGCCAGCAGTTACGGGGGGGCCAATGAGCAGTTCTTC
NA | TRBJ2-3 | TRBD1 | TRBV4-2 | CASSQPGQGADTQYF | TGTGCCAGCAGCCAACCTGGACAGGGGGCAGATACGCAGTATTTT
NA | TRBJ2-2 | TRBD1 | TRBV6-4 | CASSMDRHGELFF | TGTGCCAGCAGCATGGACAGGCACGGGGAGCTGTTTTTT
NA | TRBJ2-3 | NA | TRBV12-3/TRBV12-4 | CASSDPPDTQYF | TGTGCCAGCAGTGACCCACCAGATACGCAGTATTTT
few | TRBJ2-7 | NA | TRBV28 | CASGFGASYEQYF | TGTGCCAGCGGATTTGGGGCGAGCTACGAGCAGTACTTC
NA | TRBJ2-1 | NA | TRBV20-1 | CSAKSRGNEQFF | TGCAGTGCAAAATCTCGGGGCAATGAGCAGTTCTTC
NA | TRBJ2-7 | NA | TRBV9 | CASSVELSYEQYF | TGTGCCAGCAGCGTAGAGCTCTCCTACGAGCAGTACTTC
NA | TRBJ2-3 | NA | TRBV7-2 | CASSGPPLRDTQYF | TGTGCCAGCAGCGGGCCTCCTCTGCGGGATACGCAGTATTTT
few | TRBJ2-3 | TRBD1 | TRBV18 | CASSPRDRERLTDTQYF | TGTGCCAGCTCACCCCGGGACAGGGAGCGCCTCACAGATACGCAGTATTTT
few | TRBJ2-1 | TRBD2 | TRBV7-2 | CASSRSGTSGGVQFF | TGTGCCAGCAGCCGCTCCGGGACTAGCGGGGGGGTTCAGTTCTTC
NA | TRBJ2-2 | NA | TRBV5-1 | CASSLAGADTGELFF | TGCGCCAGCAGCTTGGCCGGGGCCGACACCGGGGAGCTGTTTTTT
few | TRBJ2-2 | NA | TRBV20-1 | CSARAVRGANTGELFF | TGCAGTGCTAGAGCGGTCAGGGGAGCCAACACCGGGGAGCTGTTTTTT
many | TRBJ2-6 | NA | TRBV20-1 | CSARDFSGANVLTF | TGCAGTGCGCGGGACTTCTCTGGGGCCAACGTCCTGACTTTC
few | TRBJ2-5 | TRBD2 | TRBV5-6 | CASSLYLPGGPETQYF | TGTGCCAGCAGCCTCTACCTTCCGGGGGGGCCTGAGACCCAGTACTTC
NA | TRBJ2-5 | NA | TRBV5-6 | CASRLGRTFQETQYF | TGTGCCAGCAGATTAGGCAGGACATTTCAAGAGACCCAGTACTTC
NA | TRBJ2-1 | NA | TRBV7-9 | CASSYPTVSYNEQFF | TGTGCCAGCAGCTACCCCACGGTTTCCTACAATGAGCAGTTCTTC
NA | TRBJ2-1 | TRBD2 | TRBV3-1 | CASSQGLQRGISYNEQFF | TGTGCCAGCAGCCAAGGCCTACAGCGGGGTATTTCCTACAATGAGCAGTTCTTC
NA | TRBJ1-1 | TRBD1 | TRBV12-3/TRBV12-4 | CASSQSTGEGTEAFF | TGTGCCAGCAGCCAAAGTACAGGGGAGGGGACTGAAGCTTTCTTT